Shown below are 30 T cell receptor beta chains from a single sample sequenced in a study of blood T cell repertoires in COVID-19. The repertoire was sequenced with immunoSEQ multiplex PCR; TCRdb's copy has only in-frame clones and lacks some. The sample contains 350,000 or so clones, roughly nine tenths of which appear only once. Sequencing input: peripheral blood. The receptors come from a woman aged 60-75 years with COVID-19, enrolled during active disease.

The genes are TRBV18 and TRBJ2-3; D is perhaps TRBD2 (5 bases). This CDR3 contains 13 residues. Trimming took 1 base from V and 5 from J, leaving 7 bases between them. Germline lookup yields CDR1 KGHSH and CDR2 LQKENI. CDR3 protein: CASSPLSGDTQYF. Here the CDR3 DNA reads TGTGCCAGCTCACCACTGAGCGGAGATACGCAGTATTTT.

The V call is TRBV19, the J call TRBJ1-2; 8 nucleotides agree with TRBD1. The CDR3 is made up of 14 amino acids. V lost 3 bases and J lost 9; bases outside the gene matches: 9. Germline V gene lookup returns CDR1 LNHDA and CDR2 SQIVND (reference sequence). The CDR3 DNA reads TGTGCCAGTAGTATCGAAGGACAGGGTTCGCGCTACACCTTC. It codes for CASSIEGQGSRYTF. Drawing the rest from reference TRBV19 and TRBJ1-2, the complete variable domain is DGGITQSPKYLFRKEGQNVTLSCEQNLNHDAMYWYRQDPGQGLRLIYYSQIVNDFQKGDIAEGYSVSREKKESFPLTVTSAQKNPTAFYLCASSIEGQGSRYTFGSGTRLTVV.

Only one count was recorded for this clone. This chain joins TRBV5-1 and TRBJ1-1; the match to TRBD1 covers 9 bases. J gave up 1 base and V 3 bases, and 4 bases lay outside the gene matches. The CDR3 is 15 residues long. Germline-derived CDR1 and CDR2 are SGHRS and YFSETQ. The DNA of the CDR3 is TGCGCCAGCAGCTACGGGACAGGGTGGAACACTGAAGCTTTCTTT. Encoded protein: CASSYGTGWNTEAFF.

This clone occurred a few times. V and J are TRBV28 and TRBJ2-5, with D perhaps matching TRBD2 (7 bases). V was clipped by 6 bases and J by 1 base, with 12 bases between them. Looked up from germline, CDR1 is MDHEN and CDR2 is SYDVKM. There are 14 residues in the CDR3. The CDR3 bases are TGTGCCAGCAGCGAAGGGGGGGTCCAAGAGACCCAGTACTTC. Its protein product is CASSEGGVQETQYF. The entire variable domain, with the rest obtained from reference TRBV28 and TRBJ2-5, is as follows: DVKVTQSSRYLVKRTGEKVFLECVQDMDHENMFWYRQDPGLGLRLIYFSYDVKMKEKGDIPEGYSVSREKKERFSLILESASTNQTSMYLCASSEGGVQETQYFGPGTRLLVL.

The gene calls are TRBV5-1 and TRBJ2-2; TRBD2 is a possible D gene (5 bases). Germline CDR1 SGHRS, CDR2 YFSETQ. The V end was cut by 0 bases, the J end by 4 bases, with 7 bases between. This CDR3 has 14 residues. CDR3: CASSLEAVTGELFF. The DNA of the CDR3 is TGCGCCAGCAGCTTGGAAGCGGTCACCGGGGAGCTGTTTTTT.

The chain carries TRBV7-9 and TRBJ2-3; 10 nucleotides align to TRBD1. This CDR3 has 16 residues. V shed 3 bases and J 2 bases; nucleotides not matched to a gene: 5. From germline, CDR1 is SEHNR and CDR2 FQNEAQ (reference sequence). CDR3 coding DNA: TGTGCCAGCAGCTTCAAGACAGGGGGCAACACAGATACGCAGTATTTT. Its protein is CASSFKTGGNTDTQYF.

The gene calls are TRBV4-1 and TRBJ1-5; possibly TRBD1 for D (6 bases). CDR1 and CDR2 (germline): MGHRA, YSYEKL. V lost 3 bases to trimming and J lost 4 bases, with 10 bases between them. This CDR3 is 14 amino acids long. Written as DNA, the CDR3 is TGCGCCAGCAGCCAGGACAGCTATAATCAGCCCCAGCATTTT. It yields the protein CASSQDSYNQPQHF.

The J gene is TRBJ2-7, the V gene TRBV6-5; no reliable D call. The CDR3 sequence is 15 residues long. CDR1 is MNHEY, CDR2 SVGAGI, per germline. V gave up 5 bases and J gave up 0 bases, with 14 bases separating them. The CDR3 sequence: CASSRSPESSYEQYF. The CDR3, as DNA: TGTGCCAGCAGTCGGAGTCCTGAGAGCTCCTACGAGCAGTACTTC.

The chain carries TRBV30 and TRBJ2-2; D remains ambiguous. The germline V and J ends were trimmed by 0 bases and 4 bases, with 9 bases remaining between them. The germline gives CDR1 GTSNPN, CDR2 SVGIG (reference sequence). The CDR3 consists of 14 residues. This chain's CDR3 is CAWSVYSFTGELFF. CDR3 bases: TGTGCCTGGAGTGTATACAGCTTCACCGGGGAGCTGTTTTTT.

The chain uses TRBV6-1 and TRBJ2-2; TRBD1 matches at 8 bases. Germline trimming cut 0 bases from V and 7 bases from J; bases unmatched to any gene: 4. This CDR3 has 15 amino acids. Per germline, CDR1 MNHNS and CDR2 SASEGT. The CDR3 DNA is TGTGCCAGCAGTGAAGCGGACAGGGTGGGCGGGGAGCTGTTTTTT. Translated, it gives CASSEADRVGGELFF.

This chain connects TRBV7-9 to TRBJ1-2; D is unresolved. Between the trimmed V and J ends, which lost 4 bases and 7 bases, there was a span of 13 bases. From germline, CDR1 is SEHNR and CDR2 FQNEAQ (reference sequence). This CDR3 has 13 amino acids. The DNA of the CDR3 is TGTGCCAGCAGCTGGAGTGGCGGAGGTGGCTACACCTTC. Its translation: CASSWSGGGGYTF. The whole variable domain, remainder taken from reference TRBV7-9 and TRBJ1-2, is DTGVSQNPRHKITKRGQNVTFRCDPISEHNRLYWYRQTLGQGPEFLTYFQNEAQLEKSRLLSDRFSAERPKGSFSTLEIQRTEQGDSAMYLCASSWSGGGGYTFGSGTRLTVV.

The CDR3 spells CASSLARGSAEAFF. DNA for the CDR3: TGTGCCAGCAGCTTAGCGCGGGGATCCGCTGAAGCTTTCTTT. The V call is TRBV7-9, the J call TRBJ1-1; D unclear. V was trimmed by 0 bases and J by 6 bases, leaving 11 bases between them. The CDR3 runs 14 residues. Germline V gene lookup returns CDR1 SEHNR and CDR2 FQNEAQ (reference sequence).

The V gene is TRBV5-1, the J gene TRBJ2-7; 7 bases agree with TRBD1. CDR1 and CDR2 from the germline V gene are SGHRS and YFSETQ. The CDR3 is 13 amino acids. V shed 3 bases, J shed 3 bases, and the junction held 3 bases outside the gene matches. The CDR3 region is CASSSGQLYEQYF. CDR3 bases: TGCGCCAGCAGCTCGGGACAGCTCTACGAGCAGTACTTC.

The chain carries TRBV12-3 or TRBV12-4 and TRBJ1-5, with 7 positions matching TRBD1. This CDR3 is built from 13 residues. J gave up 5 bases and V 4 bases, and 2 bases lay outside the gene matches. The CDR3 loop reads CASSSTGYQPQHF. The CDR3 bases are TGTGCCAGCAGTTCGACAGGGTATCAGCCCCAGCATTTT.

In nucleotides, the CDR3 is TGTGCCAGCAGTGAATACAGGTGGGGTTATGGCTACACCTTC. Protein product: CASSEYRWGYGYTF. The chain joins TRBV6-1 to TRBJ1-2, with a possible D match to TRBD1 (5 bases). Trimming took 2 bases from V and 5 from J, leaving 12 bases between them. This CDR3 has 14 amino acids. Germline-derived CDR1 and CDR2 are MNHNS and SASEGT.

V usage is TRBV6-5 and J usage is TRBJ1-1; D not resolved. V was clipped by 7 bases and J by 1 base, with 10 bases between them. The germline gives CDR1 MNHEY, CDR2 SVGAGI. The CDR3 loop spans 13 amino acids. Here the CDR3 DNA reads TGTGCCAGCAATGGCAACAGGAACACTGAAGCTTTCTTT. Protein: CASNGNRNTEAFF.

V is TRBV30 and J is TRBJ1-2; D is possibly TRBD1 (5 bases). The CDR3 loop spans 13 amino acids. Trimming took off 4 bases at V and 5 bases at J, with 14 bases between the two ends. Germline values: CDR1 GTSNPN, CDR2 SVGIG (reference sequence). The CDR3 DNA sequence: TGTGCCTGGACAAATGGCAGGGTATATGGCTACACCTTC. Its translation: CAWTNGRVYGYTF.

The V call is TRBV7-5, the J call TRBJ1-5. TRBV7-5 is a known pseudogene. CDR3 length: 18 residues. The DNA for the CDR3 is TGTGCCAGAAGCTTATCCGAACGGATTGACTATAGCAATCAGCCCCAGCATTTT. Its protein is CARSLSERIDYSNQPQHF.

V is TRBV20-1 and J is TRBJ1-2; a possible D gene is TRBD1 (5 bases). CDR1 and CDR2 from the germline V gene are DFQATT and SNEGSKA (reference sequence). V was pared by 3 bases and J by 8 bases, with 16 bases between. The CDR3 length is 13 residues. The CDR3, as DNA: TGCAGTGCTAGTCCCAGGGAAGCTTGGGGCTACACCTTC. This gives the protein CSASPREAWGYTF.

The chain combines TRBV30 with TRBJ1-5, with TRBD1 identical over 7 bases. The CDR3 spans 13 residues. In germline, CDR1 is GTSNPN, CDR2 SVGIG (reference sequence). V dropped 0 bases and J dropped 6; count of bases not matched to a gene: 2. The CDR3 DNA follows: TGTGCCTGGAGTGTAGGGACAGCTCAGCCCCAGCATTTT. Amino acids: CAWSVGTAQPQHF.

The CDR3 DNA follows: TGTGCCAGCAGCCAAGATCGACTTGAGCAGTTCTTC. It encodes CASSQDRLEQFF. The chain recombines TRBV14 with TRBJ2-1; no firm D call. The CDR3 contains 12 residues. Trimming took off 0 bases at V and 9 bases at J, with 6 bases between the two ends. Germline CDR1 is SGHDN and CDR2 is FVKESK.

The chain has TRBV29-1 and TRBJ2-3; 8 nucleotides line up with TRBD2. CDR1 and CDR2 (germline): SQVTM, ANQGSEA. V lost 7 bases and J lost 3; bases outside the gene matches: 9. The CDR3 covers 14 residues. In DNA, the CDR3 is TGCAGCGGGGCGGGGGGTTATAGAACAGATACGCAGTATTTT. Translated, it gives CSGAGGYRTDTQYF.

This chain links TRBV18 with TRBJ2-5, with 8 positions matching TRBD2. The V and J ends lost 2 bases and 2 bases, in that order; junction bases with no gene match: 10. Germline CDR1 reads KGHSH; CDR2 reads LQKENI. The CDR3 runs to 17 residues. The chain's CDR3 is CASSPGGLAGSQETQYF. The CDR3 nucleotides read TGTGCCAGCTCACCAGGAGGGCTAGCGGGTTCTCAAGAGACCCAGTACTTC.

The V and J genes are TRBV9 and TRBJ1-3, with unresolved D. V lost 0 bases and J 4 bases, leaving 11 bases between the germline ends. CDR3 length equals 15 residues. Germline assignment: CDR1 SGDLS and CDR2 YYNGEE. The CDR3 protein is CASSVGAARGNTIYF. In DNA, the CDR3 is TGTGCCAGCAGCGTAGGGGCCGCAAGGGGAAACACCATATATTTT.

This chain uses TRBV9 with TRBJ2-1, with 11 bases lining up with TRBD1. The CDR3 runs 18 residues. The ends lost 2 bases at V and 4 bases at J; junction bases unmatched: 11. CDR1 and CDR2 (germline): SGDLS, YYNGEE. This CDR3 reads CASSVGQGAFLWYNEQFF. The CDR3 DNA sequence: TGTGCCAGCAGCGTCGGACAGGGGGCGTTTTTATGGTACAATGAGCAGTTCTTC.

This clone was seen just once. The V call is TRBV12-3 or TRBV12-4, the J call TRBJ2-7; D gene ambiguous. The CDR3 sequence is 11 residues long. The germline V and J ends were trimmed by 2 bases and 5 bases, with 4 bases remaining between them. The CDR3 nucleotides read TGTGCCAGCAGTTTACGGGACGAGCAGTACTTC. It specifies CASSLRDEQYF.

The genes are TRBV6-4 and TRBJ1-5, with D possibly TRBD1 on 5 matching bases. Trimming shortened V by 5 bases and J by 3 bases, and 8 bases separated the two germline ends. Germline V gene sequence: CDR1 MRHNA, CDR2 SNTAGT. This CDR3 is built from 13 residues. In DNA, the CDR3 is TGTGCCAGCAGTTTAGGGGCCAATCAGCCCCAGCATTTT. Its translation is CASSLGANQPQHF.

The V gene is TRBV10-3, the J gene TRBJ1-5; 8 bases are a match to TRBD1. The V gene end was trimmed by 10 bases and the J gene end by 3 bases; junction bases not matched to a gene: 5. Germline V gene sequence: CDR1 ENHRY, CDR2 SYGVKD. The CDR3 is 13 amino acids. The CDR3 loop is CASRDRNNQPQHF. The CDR3 DNA reads TGTGCCAGCAGGGACAGGAACAATCAGCCCCAGCATTTT.

The chain uses TRBV2 and TRBJ1-1, with D perhaps TRBD1 (5 bases). Trimming pared 6 bases from V and 1 base from J, leaving 15 bases between. CDR3 length: 15 amino acids. Germline lookup yields CDR1 SNHLY and CDR2 FYNNEI. CDR3 DNA: TGTGCCAGCAGCCATACCCGGGGGGAGAACACTGAAGCTTTCTTT. Translated, it gives CASSHTRGENTEAFF.

CDR3 residues: CASSLTGLQPQHF. DNA of the CDR3: TGCGCCAGCAGCTTGACAGGTTTACAGCCCCAGCATTTT. V usage is TRBV5-1 and J usage is TRBJ1-5; a possible D gene is TRBD1 (5 bases). The V gene's germline CDR1 is SGHRS and CDR2 YFSETQ. CDR3 length: 13 amino acids. Trimming removed 1 base from V and 7 bases from J, with 9 bases in between.